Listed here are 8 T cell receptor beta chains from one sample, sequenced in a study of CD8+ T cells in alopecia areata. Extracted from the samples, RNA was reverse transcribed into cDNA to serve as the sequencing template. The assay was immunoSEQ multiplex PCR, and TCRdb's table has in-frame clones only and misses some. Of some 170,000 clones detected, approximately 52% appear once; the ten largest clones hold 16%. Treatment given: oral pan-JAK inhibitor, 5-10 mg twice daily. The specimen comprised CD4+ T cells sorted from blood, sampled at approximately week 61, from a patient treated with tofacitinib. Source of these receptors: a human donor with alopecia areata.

The CDR3 region is CASSVATSPPLHF. CDR3 DNA sequence: TGTGCCAGCAGCGTAGCTACGTCTCCACCCCTCCACTTT. The rearrangement uses TRBV9 and TRBJ1-6; D not certain. The germline gives CDR1 SGDLS, CDR2 YYNGEE. The CDR3 sequence is 13 residues long. Deletions cut 0 bases from V and 11 bases from J, with 9 bases between.

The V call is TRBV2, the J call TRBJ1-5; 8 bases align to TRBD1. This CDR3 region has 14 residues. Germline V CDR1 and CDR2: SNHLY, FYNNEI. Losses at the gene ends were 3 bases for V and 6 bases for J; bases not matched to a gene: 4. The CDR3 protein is CASSDRGRSQPQHF. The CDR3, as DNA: TGTGCCAGCAGTGACAGGGGGCGAAGTCAGCCCCAGCATTTT.

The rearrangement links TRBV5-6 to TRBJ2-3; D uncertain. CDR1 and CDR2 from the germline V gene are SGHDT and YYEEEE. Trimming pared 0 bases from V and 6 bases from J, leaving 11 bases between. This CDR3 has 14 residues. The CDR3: CASSLGRLSDTQYF. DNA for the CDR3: TGTGCCAGCAGCTTGGGGCGTCTGTCCGATACGCAGTATTTT.

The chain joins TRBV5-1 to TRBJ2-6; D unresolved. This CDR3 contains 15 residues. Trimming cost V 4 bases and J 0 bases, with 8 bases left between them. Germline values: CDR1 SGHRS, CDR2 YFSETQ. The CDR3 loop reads CASSVTASGANVLTF. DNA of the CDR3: TGCGCCAGCAGCGTAACAGCCTCTGGGGCCAACGTCCTGACTTTC.

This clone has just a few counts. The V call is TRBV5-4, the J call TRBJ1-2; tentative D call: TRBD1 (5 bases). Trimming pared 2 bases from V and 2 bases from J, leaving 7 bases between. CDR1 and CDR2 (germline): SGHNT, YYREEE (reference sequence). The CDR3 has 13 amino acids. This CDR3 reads CASSLEGNYGYTF. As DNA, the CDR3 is TGTGCCAGCAGCTTAGAGGGGAACTATGGCTACACCTTC. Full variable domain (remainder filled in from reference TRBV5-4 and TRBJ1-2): ETGVTQSPTHLIKTRGQQVTLRCSSQSGHNTVSWYQQALGQGPQFIFQYYREEENGRGNFPPRFSGLQFPNYSSELNVNALELDDSALYLCASSLEGNYGYTFGSGTRLTVV.

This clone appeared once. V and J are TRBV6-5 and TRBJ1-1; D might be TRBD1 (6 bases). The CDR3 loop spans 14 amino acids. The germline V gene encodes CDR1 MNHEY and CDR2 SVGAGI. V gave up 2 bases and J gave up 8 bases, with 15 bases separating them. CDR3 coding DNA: TGTGCCAGCAGTTACCCGGACAGCGGGGGGGAAGCTTTCTTT. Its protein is CASSYPDSGGEAFF.

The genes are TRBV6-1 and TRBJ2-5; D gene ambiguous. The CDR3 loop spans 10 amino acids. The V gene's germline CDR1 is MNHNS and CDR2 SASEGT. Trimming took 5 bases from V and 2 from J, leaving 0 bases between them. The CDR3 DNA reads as TGTGCCAGCAGTCAAGAGACCCAGTACTTC. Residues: CASSQETQYF.

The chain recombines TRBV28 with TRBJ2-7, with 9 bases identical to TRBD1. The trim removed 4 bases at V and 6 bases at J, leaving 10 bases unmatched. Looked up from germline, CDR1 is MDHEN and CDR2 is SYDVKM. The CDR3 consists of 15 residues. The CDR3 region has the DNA TGTGCCAGCAGTTCCCCGGGGACAGGGTCCCGCGAGCAGTACTTC. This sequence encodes CASSSPGTGSREQYF.